This entry lists 18 T cell receptor beta chains sequenced from one sample in a study of Ad26.COV2.S vaccination and SARS-CoV-2 variants. Sequencing was performed with immunoSEQ multiplex PCR; in TCRdb, only in-frame clones are kept and a portion is missing. The table has around 450,000 clones, roughly 90% seen once; the top ten hold about 3.5%. Treatment described: roughly 20 received Ad26.COV2.S at low or high dose, single or two shots; roughly five received placebo; per-sample allocation not given. All samples were drawn on day 63, counting from the first vaccine or placebo injection. The source material was peripheral blood, sampled in a trial of Ad26.COV2.S vaccine versus placebo. The receptors were gathered from a person aged 18-60 years who received the Ad26.COV2.S COVID-19 vaccine or a placebo.

The gene calls are TRBV2 and TRBJ1-1; D is ambiguous. The V end was cut by 3 bases, the J end by 3 bases, with 14 bases between. This CDR3 is built from 15 residues. CDR1 and CDR2 from the germline V gene are SNHLY and FYNNEI. The CDR3 nucleotides read TGTGCCAGCAGTGAGGTTTGGGAGGGCTACACTGAAGCTTTCTTT. It yields the protein CASSEVWEGYTEAFF.

This clone was seen more than once but under ten times. The J gene is TRBJ1-4, the V gene TRBV28; 8 positions match TRBD1. CDR3 length: 15 amino acids. The germline gives CDR1 MDHEN, CDR2 SYDVKM. V lost 4 bases to trimming and J lost 8 bases; unmatched junction nucleotides: 9. CDR3 in DNA: TGTGCCAGCAGTTCACATTACAGGGGGGACGAAAAACTGTTTTTT. Translation: CASSSHYRGDEKLFF.

V usage is TRBV7-9 and J usage is TRBJ2-3; TRBD2 aligns across 7 bases. The CDR3 has 15 amino acids. The V gene end was trimmed by 2 bases and the J gene end by 4 bases; junction bases not matched to a gene: 6. In germline, CDR1 is SEHNR, CDR2 FQNEAQ (reference sequence). CDR3 nucleotides: TGTGCCAGCAGCTTACCCTATACTAGCGCAGATACGCAGTATTTT. It yields the protein CASSLPYTSADTQYF.

This sequence joins TRBV21-1 and TRBJ1-6. TRBV21-1 is reported as a pseudogene. The CDR3 spans 14 residues. The CDR3 protein is CASSKSGWDSPLHF. The DNA for the CDR3 is TGTGCCAGCAGCAAAAGTGGGTGGGATTCACCCCTCCACTTT.

The chain carries TRBV5-6 and TRBJ2-7; D is perhaps TRBD2 (6 bases). With 4 bases removed from V and 5 bases from J, the gap between germline ends came to 7 bases. Germline V gives CDR1 SGHDT, CDR2 YYEEEE. The CDR3 totals 11 residues. The CDR3 spells CASSGGDEQYF. CDR3 sequence (DNA): TGTGCCAGCAGCGGCGGGGACGAGCAGTACTTC. Filled out from reference TRBV5-6 and TRBJ2-7, the complete variable domain reads DAGVTQSPTHLIKTRGQQVTLRCSPKSGHDTVSWYQQALGQGPQFIFQYYEEEERQRGNFPDRFSGHQFPNYSSELNVNALLLGDSALYLCASSGGDEQYFGPGTRLTVT.

This chain links TRBV9 with TRBJ1-4; D is uncertain. The CDR3 is made up of 13 amino acids. Germline CDR1 and CDR2: SGDLS and YYNGEE. Trimming removed 0 bases at V and 5 bases at J, with 5 bases between. CDR3 DNA: TGTGCCAGCAGCGTAGACCCAAATGAAAAACTGTTTTTT. Protein sequence: CASSVDPNEKLFF.

The V and J genes are TRBV9 and TRBJ1-4; D is unclear. CDR1 SGDLS and CDR2 YYNGEE come from the germline V gene. Deletions cut 3 bases from V and 7 bases from J, with 7 bases between. The CDR3 contains 12 residues. CDR3 sequence (DNA): TGTGCCAGCAGCGCAACCGGTGAAAAACTGTTTTTT. Translated, it gives CASSATGEKLFF. Variable domain in full (rest from reference TRBV9 and TRBJ1-4): DSGVTQTPKHLITATGQRVTLRCSPRSGDLSVYWYQQSLDQGLQFLIQYYNGEERAKGNILERFSAQQFPDLHSELNLSSLELGDSALYFCASSATGEKLFFGSGTQLSVL.

The chain recombines TRBV5-6 with TRBJ1-4; D not certain. V was shortened by 0 bases and J by 7 bases, with 13 bases between the two germline ends. CDR3 length: 15 amino acids. Germline CDR1 is SGHDT and CDR2 is YYEEEE. The CDR3, as DNA: TGTGCCAGCAGCTTGGTCGGGAAAGAGAGTGAAAAACTGTTTTTT. Protein sequence: CASSLVGKESEKLFF. Combining the CDR3 with reference TRBV5-6 and TRBJ1-4 gives the whole variable domain DAGVTQSPTHLIKTRGQQVTLRCSPKSGHDTVSWYQQALGQGPQFIFQYYEEEERQRGNFPDRFSGHQFPNYSSELNVNALLLGDSALYLCASSLVGKESEKLFFGSGTQLSVL.

The chain recombines TRBV9 with TRBJ2-2, with 7 bases aligning to TRBD2. Trimming took 7 bases from V and 3 from J; bases not matched to a gene: 6. Germline V gene lookup returns CDR1 SGDLS and CDR2 YYNGEE. The CDR3 totals 14 residues. In DNA form, the CDR3 reads TGTGCCAGCCAAGCGGGGACCTACACCGGGGAGCTGTTTTTT. Its protein is CASQAGTYTGELFF. Together with reference TRBV9 and TRBJ2-2, the CDR3 gives the full variable domain: DSGVTQTPKHLITATGQRVTLRCSPRSGDLSVYWYQQSLDQGLQFLIQYYNGEERAKGNILERFSAQQFPDLHSELNLSSLELGDSALYFCASQAGTYTGELFFGEGSRLTVL.

This sequence joins TRBV30 and TRBJ2-2; 7 bases are a match to TRBD1. The CDR3 is made up of 14 amino acids. The ends lost 4 bases at V and 4 bases at J; junction bases unmatched: 6. The germline V gene encodes CDR1 GTSNPN and CDR2 SVGIG (reference sequence). In nucleotides, the CDR3 is TGTGCCTGGAAGGGGACAGTAGCCACCGGGGAGCTGTTTTTT. Protein product: CAWKGTVATGELFF.

The J gene is TRBJ2-5, the V gene TRBV19, with 8 nucleotides matching TRBD1. The CDR3 has 17 amino acids. V lost 1 base and J lost 4; bases outside the gene matches: 11. Per germline, CDR1 LNHDA and CDR2 SQIVND (reference sequence). The CDR3 sequence: CASSIGVRQGAGETQYF. The CDR3 DNA follows: TGTGCCAGTAGTATAGGCGTGAGGCAGGGGGCTGGAGAGACCCAGTACTTC.

This clone was observed a few times. This chain uses TRBV5-1 with TRBJ2-7; D may be TRBD2 (6 bases). CDR3 size: 15 residues. V lost 5 bases and J lost 2, with 17 bases in between. In germline, CDR1 is SGHRS, CDR2 YFSETQ. The CDR3 is CASRPSSVRPYEQYF. CDR3 nucleotides: TGCGCCAGCAGACCTTCTAGCGTACGACCCTACGAGCAGTACTTC.

This sequence joins TRBV6-6 and TRBJ2-7; 7 positions agree with TRBD2. Germline CDR1 reads MNHNY; CDR2 reads SVGAGI (reference sequence). The CDR3 runs to 13 residues. Trimming cost V 6 bases and J 2 bases; bases outside gene matches: 4. DNA for the CDR3: TGTGCCAGCAGCCGTGGGGGGGCCTACGAGCAGTACTTC. As protein: CASSRGGAYEQYF.

The chain carries TRBV9 and TRBJ2-5, with D unresolved. The V end lost 1 base, the J end lost 1 base, and 17 bases lay between the germline ends. CDR1 and CDR2 from the germline V gene are SGDLS and YYNGEE. There are 17 residues in the CDR3. The CDR3 DNA sequence: TGTGCCAGCAGCGTACGTATTGGAGTTGGGGTCCAAGAGACCCAGTACTTC. The encoded protein is CASSVRIGVGVQETQYF.

The CDR3 protein is CSASYVNQPQHF. The CDR3 DNA reads as TGCAGTGCTAGTTACGTCAATCAGCCCCAGCATTTT. The V call is TRBV20-1, the J call TRBJ1-5; D not resolved. The CDR3 runs 12 residues. V was shortened by 3 bases and J by 3 bases, with 6 bases between the two germline ends. CDR1 DFQATT and CDR2 SNEGSKA come from the germline V gene (reference sequence).

The chain links TRBV7-2 to TRBJ2-3, with TRBD2 matching 7 bases. The CDR3 has 16 amino acids. Trimming removed 4 bases from V and 7 bases from J; junction bases left unmatched: 14. Germline CDR1 and CDR2: SGHTA and FQGNSA. In DNA, the CDR3 is TGTGCCAGCAGCTCCGACGGGGGGTCTAGCTGGAATACGCAGTATTTT. Translated: CASSSDGGSSWNTQYF. Looking up the rest from reference TRBV7-2 and TRBJ2-3 gives the full variable domain: GAGVSQSPSNKVTEKGKDVELRCDPISGHTALYWYRQSLGQGLEFLIYFQGNSAPDKSGLPSDRFSAERTGGSVSTLTIQRTQQEDSAVYLCASSSDGGSSWNTQYFGPGTRLTVL.

The rearrangement uses TRBV9 and TRBJ2-1, with TRBD2 as a possible D gene (6 bases). V gave up 2 bases and J gave up 8 bases, with 14 bases separating them. The CDR3 is 14 residues long. Germline loops: CDR1 SGDLS, CDR2 YYNGEE. CDR3 nucleotides: TGTGCCAGCAGCGTGGGGGGAGGAGGTGATGAGCAGTTCTTC. This gives the protein CASSVGGGGDEQFF.

The V call is TRBV7-3, the J call TRBJ2-5; TRBD2 aligns across 11 bases. V trimming: 1 base; J trimming: 4 bases; junction bases outside the gene matches: 5. CDR1 is SGHTA and CDR2 is FQGTGA in the germline V gene. The CDR3 sequence is 16 residues long. The CDR3 is CASSLIAGGHGETQYF. CDR3 sequence (DNA): TGTGCCAGCAGCTTAATAGCGGGGGGGCACGGAGAGACCCAGTACTTC.